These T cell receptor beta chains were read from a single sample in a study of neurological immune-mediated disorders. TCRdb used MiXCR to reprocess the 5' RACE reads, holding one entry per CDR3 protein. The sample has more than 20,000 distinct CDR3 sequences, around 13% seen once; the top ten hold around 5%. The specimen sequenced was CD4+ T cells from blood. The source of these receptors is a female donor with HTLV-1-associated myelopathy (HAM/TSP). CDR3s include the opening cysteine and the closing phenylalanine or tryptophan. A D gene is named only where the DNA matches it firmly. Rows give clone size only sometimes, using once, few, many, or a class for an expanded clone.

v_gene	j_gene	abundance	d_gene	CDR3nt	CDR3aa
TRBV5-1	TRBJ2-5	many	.	TGCGCCAGCAGCTTGGCCCCGGGGAACAAATTCCAAGAGACCCAGTACTTC	CASSLAPGNKFQETQYF
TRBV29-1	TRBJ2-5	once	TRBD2	TGCAGCGTTGTTTCTGCGGGGGGGCCCGAGACCCAGTACTTC	CSVVSAGGPETQYF
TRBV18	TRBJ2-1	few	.	TGTGCCAGCTCACCATCGCAGGGGTGGGGAAATGAGCAGTTCTTC	CASSPSQGWGNEQFF
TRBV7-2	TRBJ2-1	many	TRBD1	TGTGCCAGCAGCGTTACAGGGGGCGCTTACAATGAGCAGTTCTTC	CASSVTGGAYNEQFF
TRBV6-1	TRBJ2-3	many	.	TGTGCCAGCAGTGAATCTGGCGGGTCTCAGCAGTATTTT	CASSESGGSQQYF
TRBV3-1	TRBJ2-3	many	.	TGTGCCAGCAGCCAGCAAGGAGCAGATACGCAGTATTTT	CASSQQGADTQYF
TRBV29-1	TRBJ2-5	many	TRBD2	TGCAGCGTTGGAGGGTCGGCGACTAGCGGGAGTGGAGAGACCCAGTACTTC	CSVGGSATSGSGETQYF
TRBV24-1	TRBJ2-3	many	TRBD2	TGTGCCACCAGTGACACCGGACTAGCGGGGGGGCTAGATACGCAGTATTTT	CATSDTGLAGGLDTQYF
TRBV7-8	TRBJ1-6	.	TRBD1	TGTGCCAGCAGCTTAGGTTTTCAGGGGGGCTCACCCCTCCACTTT	CASSLGFQGGSPLHF
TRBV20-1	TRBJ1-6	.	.	TGCAGTGCCACCATCGGGGCTAATTTACCCCTCCACTTT	CSATIGANLPLHF
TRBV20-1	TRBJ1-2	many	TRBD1	TGCAGTGCCAATGACAGGGCGGGCTACACCTTC	CSANDRAGYTF
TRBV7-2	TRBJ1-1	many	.	TGTGCCAGCAGCGCCCGTCCCCGGGGGGACACTGAAGCTTTCTTT	CASSARPRGDTEAFF
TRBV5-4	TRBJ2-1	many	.	TGTGCCAGCAGCCCAGGATGGCCAGAAGGAGGCGATGAGCAGTTCTTC	CASSPGWPEGGDEQFF
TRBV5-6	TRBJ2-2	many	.	TGTGCCAGCAGCTTGGGGGGGATTTTTACCGGGGAGCTGTTTTTT	CASSLGGIFTGELFF
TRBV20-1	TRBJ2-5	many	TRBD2	TGCAGTGCTAGAGTACGGGCAGGGAGGGCAGAGACCCAGTACTTC	CSARVRAGRAETQYF
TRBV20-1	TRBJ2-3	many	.	TGCAGTGCTTTTACTAGTTCGCAAGGAAATACGCAGTATTTT	CSAFTSSQGNTQYF
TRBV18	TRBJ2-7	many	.	TGTGCCAGCTCACCGCTGGACAATAAGGGTCTTGACGAGCAGTACTTC	CASSPLDNKGLDEQYF
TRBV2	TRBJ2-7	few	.	TGTGCCAGCAGTTCCCAGACCTACGAGCAGTACTTC	CASSSQTYEQYF
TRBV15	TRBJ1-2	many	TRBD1	TGTGCCACCAGCTCTCCGGGACAGGGACTCTATGGCTACACCTTC	CATSSPGQGLYGYTF
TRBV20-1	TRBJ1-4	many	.	TGCAGTGCTAGAGATGGGCAGGGAGGGCAAACTAATGAAAAACTGTTTTTT	CSARDGQGGQTNEKLFF
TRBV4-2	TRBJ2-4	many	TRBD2	TGTGCCAGCAGCCAAGAAGTAGCGGGGGGGCCGGGCATTCAGTACTTC	CASSQEVAGGPGIQYF
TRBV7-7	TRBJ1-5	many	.	TGTGCTAGCAGCTTGGAGTCAGACAATCAGCCCCAGCATTTT	CASSLESDNQPQHF
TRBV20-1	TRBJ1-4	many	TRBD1	TGCAGTGCTAGGGGCAGGGGGCTCGGGGAAAAACTGTTTTTT	CSARGRGLGEKLFF
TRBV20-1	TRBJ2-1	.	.	TGCAGTGCTCGGACTACAGATACGCAGTTCTTC	CSARTTDTQFF
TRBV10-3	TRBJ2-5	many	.	TGTGCCATCAGTCAGGGACAAGGGGAAGAGACCCAGTACTTC	CAISQGQGEETQYF
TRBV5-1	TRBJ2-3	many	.	TGCGCCAGCAGCTTGTCGGCAGCCACAGATACGCAGTATTTT	CASSLSAATDTQYF
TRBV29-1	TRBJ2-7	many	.	TGCAGTGCTAGACAGGGGACTAGCCAAAACCACGAGCAGTACTTC	CSARQGTSQNHEQYF
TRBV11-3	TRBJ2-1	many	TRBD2	TGTGCCAGCAGCTTAGGCGCGGGGACTAGCATAGAGCAGTTCTTC	CASSLGAGTSIEQFF
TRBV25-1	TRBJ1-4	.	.	TGTGCCAGCAGTGATCGCGGGACCGGATATGAAAAACTGTTTTTT	CASSDRGTGYEKLFF
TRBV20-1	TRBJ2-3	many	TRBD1	TGCAGTGCTAGTCCGAATGACAGGGGGCTACCGGATACGCAGTATTTT	CSASPNDRGLPDTQYF
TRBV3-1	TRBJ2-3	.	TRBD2	TGTGCCAGCAGCACAAGCGGGGGGAACGCAGATACGCAGTATTTT	CASSTSGGNADTQYF
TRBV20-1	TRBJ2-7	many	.	TGCAGTGCTAGAGCGACAGGTCTTAGCTCCTACGAGCAGTACTTC	CSARATGLSSYEQYF
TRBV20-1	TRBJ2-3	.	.	TGCAGTGCGAGAGCGGACAGCACAGATACGCAGTATTTT	CSARADSTDTQYF
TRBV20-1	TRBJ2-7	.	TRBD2	TGCAGCGGGGTGTCTAGCGTTACTAGCGGCAACGAGCAGTACTTC	CSGVSSVTSGNEQYF